A selection of T cell receptor beta chains follows, all from one sample in a study of T cell repertoires in cytomegalovirus infection. TCRdb fed the reads into MiXCR, producing one record per CDR3 protein. This sample has approximately 990,000 distinct CDR3 sequences, with 31% found just once. These receptors' targets are unknown. Sequenced material: cultured CD8+ T cells from PBMCs, taken from culture after CMV antigen stimulation. The receptors were gathered from a human donor in good health (CMV status not recorded). Some clones in this sample may be carry-over from other donors' samples. Both conserved end residues are part of each CDR3. A D gene is named only where the DNA matches it firmly. The size entry is marked missing in some rows and otherwise reads once, few, many or a size class.

>-|-|TRBJ1-4|TRBV12-3/TRBV12-4
CASRDVGNEKLFF
TGTGCCAGCAGGGACGTCGGGAATGAAAAACTGTTTTTT
>TRBD1|-|TRBJ2-5|TRBV27
CASSSTGQGAQETQYF
TGTGCCAGCAGTTCAACGGGACAGGGGGCTCAAGAGACCCAGTACTTC
>-|few|TRBJ1-2|TRBV7-9
CATTARGRGYTF
TGTGCCACCACAGCGCGGGGCCGGGGCTACACCTTC
>TRBD1|-|TRBJ2-5|TRBV19
CATPPGGKETQYF
TGTGCCACCCCACCAGGGGGCAAAGAGACCCAGTACTTC
>-|few|TRBJ2-5|TRBV12-3/TRBV12-4
CASSPYPETQYF
TGTGCCAGCAGTCCCTACCCGGAGACCCAGTACTTC
>TRBD1|few|TRBJ2-1|TRBV6-2/TRBV6-3
CASSNHRDRVDYEQFF
TGTGCCAGCAGCAATCACCGGGACAGGGTCGACTATGAGCAGTTCTTC
>-|-|TRBJ2-1|TRBV7-6
CASSLFSEDEQFF
TGTGCCAGCAGCTTATTCAGCGAGGATGAGCAGTTCTTC
>-|-|TRBJ1-1|TRBV4-1
CASSQDVNEAFF
TGCGCCAGCAGCCAAGATGTGAATGAAGCTTTCTTT
>-|-|TRBJ2-1|TRBV24-1
CATSDAGAYNEQFF
TGTGCCACCAGTGATGCCGGGGCCTACAATGAGCAGTTCTTC
>-|many|TRBJ2-2|TRBV7-2
CASSSPRQVNTGELFF
TGTGCCAGCAGCTCCCCCAGACAGGTGAACACCGGGGAGCTGTTTTTT
>-|few|TRBJ2-1|TRBV7-8
CASSLGLLGSYNEQFF
TGTGCCAGCAGCTTAGGGTTGCTGGGCTCCTACAATGAGCAGTTCTTC
>TRBD1|few|TRBJ2-5|TRBV15
CATSGDRGRETQYF
TGTGCCACCAGCGGGGACAGGGGGCGTGAGACCCAGTACTTC
>TRBD1|-|TRBJ1-6|TRBV6-5
CASSYTGDLRNSPLHF
TGTGCCAGCAGTTACACAGGGGACTTAAGAAATTCACCCCTCCACTTT
>-|-|TRBJ1-1|TRBV27
CASSSWPGQIEMNTEAFF
TGTGCCAGCAGTTCCTGGCCCGGACAGATCGAGATGAACACTGAAGCTTTCTTT
>-|few|TRBJ2-1|TRBV6-2/TRBV6-3
CASKRSAAQSSYNEQFF
TGTGCCAGCAAGCGTTCAGCAGCTCAAAGCTCCTACAATGAGCAGTTCTTC
>TRBD1|few|TRBJ1-2|TRBV4-1
CASSQDAGRGRIGYTF
TGCGCCAGCAGCCAAGATGCCGGGAGGGGGCGAATTGGCTACACCTTC
>-|few|TRBJ2-7|TRBV6-5
CASSPTLPSAYEQYF
TGTGCCAGCAGCCCGACACTCCCTTCGGCCTACGAGCAGTACTTC
>-|-|TRBJ2-1|TRBV7-4
CASSLGGGIEFF
TGTGCCAGCAGCTTAGGAGGCGGGATTGAGTTCTTC
>-|-|TRBJ2-7|TRBV27
CASSTSPWEQYF
TGTGCCAGCAGTACCTCCCCCTGGGAGCAGTACTTC
>TRBD1|few|TRBJ2-6|TRBV28
CASSTTPGQLVSSGANVLTF
TGTGCCAGCAGTACTACTCCGGGACAGCTAGTTTCCTCTGGGGCCAACGTCCTGACTTTC
>TRBD2|-|TRBJ2-3|TRBV12-3/TRBV12-4
CASNLGLVTDTQYF
TGTGCCAGCAACCTAGGACTAGTAACAGATACGCAGTATTTT
>TRBD1|-|TRBJ1-2|TRBV5-6
CASSYGQENYGYTF
TGTGCCAGCAGCTACGGACAGGAGAACTATGGCTACACCTTC
>-|-|TRBJ1-5|TRBV28
CASRQDIYSNQPQHF
TGTGCCAGCAGACAAGACATCTATAGCAATCAGCCCCAGCATTTT
>-|few|TRBJ1-1|TRBV12-3/TRBV12-4
CASSPRGFRDTEAFF
TGTGCCAGCAGTCCCAGGGGATTCAGGGACACTGAAGCTTTCTTT
>TRBD1|few|TRBJ1-1|TRBV10-3
CAILPQGASMNTEAFF
TGTGCCATCTTGCCCCAGGGGGCGTCTATGAACACTGAAGCTTTCTTT
>TRBD1|-|TRBJ2-1|TRBV6-6
CASSQTGYWEQFF
TGTGCCAGCAGCCAGACAGGGTACTGGGAGCAGTTCTTC
>-|few|TRBJ1-4|TRBV28
CASSGRAEKLFF
TGTGCCAGCAGTGGGAGGGCAGAAAAACTGTTTTTT
>-|many|TRBJ2-2|TRBV2
CASSEGGTANTGELFF
TGTGCCAGCAGTGAAGGGGGGACCGCGAACACCGGGGAGCTGTTTTTT
>TRBD1|many|TRBJ1-2|TRBV7-2
CASSLVDRGDYGYTF
TGTGCCAGCAGCTTAGTGGACAGGGGCGACTATGGCTACACCTTC
>-|many|TRBJ1-1|TRBV27
CASLQGWQPAAFF
TGTGCCAGCCTTCAAGGCTGGCAGCCTGCGGCTTTCTTT
>-|-|TRBJ2-7|TRBV12-3/TRBV12-4
CASSPPDATRYEQYF
TGTGCCAGCAGTCCCCCCGACGCCACCCGATACGAGCAGTACTTC
>-|few|TRBJ1-1|TRBV7-9
CASSRPGDDTEAFF
TGTGCCAGCAGCCGCCCAGGAGATGACACTGAAGCTTTCTTT
>-|few|TRBJ1-2|TRBV12-3/TRBV12-4
CASSYMGGYGYTF
TGTGCCAGCAGCTATATGGGGGGGTATGGCTACACCTTC
>-|-|TRBJ2-5|TRBV12-3/TRBV12-4
CASSLIGDAETLYF
TGTGCCAGCAGTTTAATAGGGGATGCCGAGACCCTGTACTTC
>-|few|TRBJ1-2|TRBV20-1
CSAWTVVSGYTF
TGCAGTGCTTGGACTGTAGTTTCTGGCTACACCTTC
>-|-|TRBJ1-2|TRBV29-1
CSAPNRVGYTF
TGCAGCGCTCCGAACAGGGTTGGCTACACCTTC
>-|-|TRBJ1-1|TRBV9
CASSQQGYTEAFF
TGTGCCAGCAGTCAGCAGGGTTACACTGAAGCTTTCTTT
>-|-|TRBJ2-7|TRBV27
CASSLSLGDLKEDEQYF
TGTGCCAGCAGTTTATCGTTGGGGGACCTTAAGGAGGACGAGCAGTACTTC
>-|few|TRBJ2-5|TRBV5-1
CASSPRGTYQETQYF
TGCGCCAGCAGCCCCCGGGGGACATATCAAGAGACCCAGTACTTC
>-|few|TRBJ1-5|TRBV27
CASSRSGQLGRAQHF
TGTGCCAGCAGCAGGAGCGGGCAGCTTGGTAGGGCCCAGCATTTT
>-|few|TRBJ1-3|TRBV4-1
CASSQEGRGGGNTIYF
TGCGCCAGCAGCCAGGAAGGCCGGGGAGGAGGAAACACCATATATTTT
>-|few|TRBJ2-1|TRBV6-2/TRBV6-3
CASSYSPGRNEQFF
TGTGCCAGCAGTTACTCGCCTGGTCGCAATGAGCAGTTCTTC
>TRBD2|many|TRBJ2-3|TRBV6-5
CASSYTAGGRDTQYF
TGTGCCAGCAGTTACACAGCGGGGGGAAGGGATACGCAGTATTTT
>-|many|TRBJ2-1|TRBV11-3
CASSLGLDITYNEQFF
TGTGCCAGCAGCTTAGGTCTTGATATTACCTACAATGAGCAGTTCTTC
>TRBD2|-|TRBJ2-1|TRBV6-5
CASGGENEQFF
TGTGCCAGCGGGGGGGAGAATGAGCAGTTCTTC
>-|-|TRBJ2-5|TRBV7-9
CASSLSSLEETQYF
TGTGCCAGCAGCTTAAGCAGCCTTGAAGAGACCCAGTACTTC
>-|few|TRBJ2-2|TRBV27
CASSGPPTGELFF
TGTGCCAGCAGTGGTCCTCCCACCGGGGAGCTGTTTTTT
>-|-|TRBJ2-7|TRBV27
CASSLGPVVYEQYF
TGTGCCAGCAGTTTGGGACCTGTGGTTTACGAGCAGTACTTC
>-|-|TRBJ2-3|TRBV15
CATSRGLGTSTDTQYF
TGTGCCACCAGCAGAGGATTGGGTACAAGCACAGATACGCAGTATTTT